The present TCR beta chain was sequenced within a study of blood T cell repertoires in COVID-19. The germline CDR1 and CDR2 sequences are SGHVS and FQNEAQ. V was trimmed by 1 base and J by 7 bases, leaving 17 bases between them. The length of the CDR3 is 15 residues. Sequencing was performed with immunoSEQ multiplex PCR; in TCRdb, only in-frame clones are kept and a portion is missing. The sample carries roughly 45,000 clones, about 85% recorded once. The clonotype originates from a man in his forties or fifties with active COVID-19. Specimen: peripheral blood. V is TRBV7-8 and J is TRBJ2-7; D is possibly TRBD2 (5 bases). CDR3 sequence: CASSLVRVGRREQYF. As DNA, the CDR3 is TGTGCCAGCAGCTTAGTCCGGGTCGGAAGGAGGGAGCAGTACTTC.